This T cell receptor (beta chain) comes out of a study of T cell changes during pregnancy in multiple sclerosis. This CDR3 comprises 18 residues. Looked up from germline, CDR1 is MDHEN and CDR2 is SYDVKM. The V gene end was trimmed by 6 bases and the J gene end by 0 bases; junction bases not matched to a gene: 6. Assay: immunoSEQ multiplex PCR; the TCRdb copy retains only in-frame clones and omits some. Here the sample spans tens of thousands of clones, roughly 90% being singletons. The chain carries TRBV28 and TRBJ2-1; 15 bases line up with TRBD2. The sequence derives from a female donor in good health, enrolled as a control in a pregnancy study. Sequenced material: peripheral blood, taken in the first trimester of pregnancy. CDR3 loop: CASRGGLAGGLSYNEQFF. DNA of the CDR3: TGTGCCAGCAGGGGGGGACTAGCGGGAGGACTCTCCTACAATGAGCAGTTCTTC.